A selection of T cell receptor beta chains follows, all from one sample in a study of identifying expanded T cells in peripheral blood. Sequencing used immunoSEQ multiplex PCR; TCRdb keeps in-frame clones, though not all of them. The data show under 110,000 clones, approximately 90% seen once. Input material: blood. These receptors were taken from a person between 18 and 70 years old in good health. Each CDR3 is given with its conserved first and last residue.

v_gene: TRBV5-6; j_gene: TRBJ2-7; CDR3aa: CASSLWGAYEQYF
v_gene: TRBV5-6; j_gene: TRBJ2-5; CDR3aa: CASSLGTGETQYF
v_gene: TRBV6-5; j_gene: TRBJ2-1; CDR3aa: CASRGISYNEQFF
v_gene: TRBV7-2; j_gene: TRBJ2-3; CDR3aa: CASSERTGDGTQYF
v_gene: TRBV11-2; j_gene: TRBJ2-7; CDR3aa: CASSTGSTGSYEQYF
v_gene: TRBV7-9; j_gene: TRBJ2-1; CDR3aa: CASSFGQGTEQFF
v_gene: TRBV27; j_gene: TRBJ2-7; CDR3aa: CASSLDAGVTYEQYF
v_gene: TRBV5-1; j_gene: TRBJ2-5; CDR3aa: CASSPPPGLRGEETQYF
v_gene: TRBV27; j_gene: TRBJ1-1; CDR3aa: CASSLQMRIGLNTEAFF
v_gene: TRBV7-9; j_gene: TRBJ1-4; CDR3aa: CASSPSVGWEKLFF
v_gene: TRBV7-9; j_gene: TRBJ1-2; CDR3aa: CASSLRGQGSVDGTF
v_gene: TRBV29-1; j_gene: TRBJ2-7; CDR3aa: CSVRSGTSYEQYF
v_gene: TRBV30; j_gene: TRBJ2-5; CDR3aa: CAWVTTSGVETQYF
v_gene: TRBV27; j_gene: TRBJ2-7; CDR3aa: CASRKKGQGGYEQYF
v_gene: TRBV2; j_gene: TRBJ1-2; CDR3aa: CASSTTGNYGYTF
v_gene: TRBV4-2; j_gene: TRBJ1-2; CDR3aa: CASSPRLGTGTYGYTF
v_gene: TRBV7-6; j_gene: TRBJ2-5; CDR3aa: CASSLDRPETQYF
v_gene: TRBV12-2; j_gene: TRBJ2-7; CDR3aa: CASRLKAHRQGPSYEQYF
v_gene: TRBV11-2; j_gene: TRBJ1-2; CDR3aa: CASSPSVFPYGYTF
v_gene: TRBV2; j_gene: TRBJ1-5; CDR3aa: CASSAPYSNQPQHF
v_gene: TRBV9; j_gene: TRBJ2-3; CDR3aa: CASSLGGTYTDTQYF
v_gene: TRBV6-6; j_gene: TRBJ1-6; CDR3aa: CASSSTGNLGNSPLHF
v_gene: TRBV27; j_gene: TRBJ1-2; CDR3aa: CASSTRQDRNYGYTF
v_gene: TRBV7-8; j_gene: TRBJ2-1; CDR3aa: CASSLRGAYNEQFF
v_gene: TRBV5-4; j_gene: TRBJ2-7; CDR3aa: CASSLAGNAYEQYF
v_gene: TRBV7-2; j_gene: TRBJ1-2; CDR3aa: CASSPDRVVETF
v_gene: TRBV5-5; j_gene: TRBJ2-2; CDR3aa: CASSTAGTGELFF
v_gene: TRBV4-2; j_gene: TRBJ2-5; CDR3aa: CASSQQGSQETQYF
v_gene: TRBV4-3; j_gene: TRBJ1-5; CDR3aa: CASSPTGNLEPQHF
v_gene: TRBV30; j_gene: TRBJ2-1; CDR3aa: CAWSDSRREQFF
v_gene: TRBV20-1; j_gene: TRBJ1-1; CDR3aa: CSVTGAAEAFF
v_gene: TRBV5-1; j_gene: TRBJ1-2; CDR3aa: CASSSYGTGTSGYTF
v_gene: TRBV2; j_gene: TRBJ2-3; CDR3aa: CASSEVPGTDTQYF
v_gene: TRBV5-1; j_gene: TRBJ2-3; CDR3aa: CASSPYGLPHGTQYF
v_gene: TRBV2; j_gene: TRBJ1-5; CDR3aa: CASRTSNQPQHF
v_gene: TRBV5-6; j_gene: TRBJ2-7; CDR3aa: CASSLFLGEQYF
v_gene: TRBV7-9; j_gene: TRBJ1-2; CDR3aa: CASSSGTGYTF
v_gene: TRBV20-1; j_gene: TRBJ2-2; CDR3aa: CSAERTGELFF
v_gene: TRBV18; j_gene: TRBJ1-2; CDR3aa: CASSLTRDRESYGYTF
v_gene: TRBV5-3; j_gene: TRBJ1-5; CDR3aa: CARWTGNQPQHF
v_gene: TRBV9; j_gene: TRBJ2-3; CDR3aa: CASSGAGDTQYF
v_gene: TRBV15; j_gene: TRBJ2-5; CDR3aa: CATSRVGTHQETQYF
v_gene: TRBV27; j_gene: TRBJ1-6; CDR3aa: CASSPDHASNSPLHF
v_gene: TRBV19; j_gene: TRBJ1-1; CDR3aa: CASKLGLNTEAFF
v_gene: TRBV5-1; j_gene: TRBJ1-1; CDR3aa: CASSLAPLNTEAFF
v_gene: TRBV30; j_gene: TRBJ2-3; CDR3aa: CAWSGGGDTDTQYF
v_gene: TRBV19; j_gene: TRBJ2-1; CDR3aa: CASSIVGQGGEQFF
v_gene: TRBV2; j_gene: TRBJ1-2; CDR3aa: CASGEGGRGVDYGYTF
v_gene: TRBV7-2; j_gene: TRBJ2-7; CDR3aa: CASSLAGAYEQYF
v_gene: TRBV18; j_gene: TRBJ2-7; CDR3aa: CASSPSRDRATYEQYF
v_gene: TRBV5-1; j_gene: TRBJ2-6; CDR3aa: CASSLEGGQSSGANVLTF
v_gene: TRBV5-4; j_gene: TRBJ2-2; CDR3aa: CASSRTQNTGELFF
v_gene: TRBV11-2; j_gene: TRBJ1-2; CDR3aa: CASSLITDPYGYTF
v_gene: TRBV7-2; j_gene: TRBJ1-2; CDR3aa: CASSLRADGYTF
v_gene: TRBV7-9; j_gene: TRBJ1-2; CDR3aa: CASIRTGANYGYTF
v_gene: TRBV7-9; j_gene: TRBJ2-7; CDR3aa: CARLLGIYEQYF
v_gene: TRBV7-2; j_gene: TRBJ2-5; CDR3aa: CASSPQGMGETQYF
v_gene: TRBV4-2; j_gene: TRBJ2-2; CDR3aa: CASSQEWGGPTGELFF
v_gene: TRBV2; j_gene: TRBJ1-2; CDR3aa: CASSEDRNLGYTF
v_gene: TRBV19; j_gene: TRBJ1-4; CDR3aa: CASSISGAGEKLFF